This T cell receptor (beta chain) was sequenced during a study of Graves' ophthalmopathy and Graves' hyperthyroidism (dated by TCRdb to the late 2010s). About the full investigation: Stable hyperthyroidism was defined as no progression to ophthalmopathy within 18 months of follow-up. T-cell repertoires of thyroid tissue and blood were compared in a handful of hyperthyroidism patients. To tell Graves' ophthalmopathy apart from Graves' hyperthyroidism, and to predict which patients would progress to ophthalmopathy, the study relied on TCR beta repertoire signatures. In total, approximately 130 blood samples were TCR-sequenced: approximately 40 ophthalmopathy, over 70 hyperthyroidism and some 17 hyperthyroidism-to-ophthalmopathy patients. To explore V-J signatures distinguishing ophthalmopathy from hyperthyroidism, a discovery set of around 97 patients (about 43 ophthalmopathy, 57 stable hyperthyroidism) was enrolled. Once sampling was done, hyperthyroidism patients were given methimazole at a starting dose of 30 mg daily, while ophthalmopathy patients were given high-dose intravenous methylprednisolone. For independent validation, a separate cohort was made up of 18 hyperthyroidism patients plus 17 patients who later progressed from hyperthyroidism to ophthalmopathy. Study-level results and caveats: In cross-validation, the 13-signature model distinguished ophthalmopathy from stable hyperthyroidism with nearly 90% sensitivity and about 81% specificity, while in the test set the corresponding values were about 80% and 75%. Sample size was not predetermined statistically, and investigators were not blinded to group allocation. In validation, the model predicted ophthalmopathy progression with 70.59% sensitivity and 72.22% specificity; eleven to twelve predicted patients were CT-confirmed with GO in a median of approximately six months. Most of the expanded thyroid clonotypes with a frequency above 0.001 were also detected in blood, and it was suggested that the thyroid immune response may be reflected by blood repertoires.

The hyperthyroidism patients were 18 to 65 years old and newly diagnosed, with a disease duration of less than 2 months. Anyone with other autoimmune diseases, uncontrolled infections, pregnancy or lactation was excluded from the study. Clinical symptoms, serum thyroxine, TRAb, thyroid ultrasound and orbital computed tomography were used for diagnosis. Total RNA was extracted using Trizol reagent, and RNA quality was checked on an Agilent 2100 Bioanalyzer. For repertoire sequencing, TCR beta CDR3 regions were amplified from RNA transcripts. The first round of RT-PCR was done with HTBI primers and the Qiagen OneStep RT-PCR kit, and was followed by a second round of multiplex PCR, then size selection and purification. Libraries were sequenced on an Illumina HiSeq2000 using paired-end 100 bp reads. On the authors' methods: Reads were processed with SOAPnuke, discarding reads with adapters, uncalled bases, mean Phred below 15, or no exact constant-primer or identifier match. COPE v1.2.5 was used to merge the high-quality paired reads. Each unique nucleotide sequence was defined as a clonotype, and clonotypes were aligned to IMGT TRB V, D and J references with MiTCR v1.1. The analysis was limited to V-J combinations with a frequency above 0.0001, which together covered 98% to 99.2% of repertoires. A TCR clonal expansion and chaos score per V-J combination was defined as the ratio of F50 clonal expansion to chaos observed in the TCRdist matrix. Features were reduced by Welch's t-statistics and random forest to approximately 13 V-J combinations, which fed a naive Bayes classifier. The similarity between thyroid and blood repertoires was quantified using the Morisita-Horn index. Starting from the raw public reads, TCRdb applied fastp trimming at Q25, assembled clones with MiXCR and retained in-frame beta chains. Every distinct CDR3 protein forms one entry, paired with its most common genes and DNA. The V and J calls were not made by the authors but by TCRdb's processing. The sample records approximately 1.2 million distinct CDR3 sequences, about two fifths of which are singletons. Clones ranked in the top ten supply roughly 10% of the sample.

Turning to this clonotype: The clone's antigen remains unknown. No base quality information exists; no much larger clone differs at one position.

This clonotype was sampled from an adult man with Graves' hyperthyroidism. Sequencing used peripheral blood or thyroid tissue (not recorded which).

The CDR3 protein is CASSSLKSPLHF. The DNA sequence follows: TGTGCCAGCAGTTCCCTAAAATCACCCCTCCACTTT. The chain joins TRBV28 to TRBJ1-6, with the D gene too uncertain to name. V and J are truncated by 4 bases and 10 bases respectively, leaving an intervening sequence of 8 bases. The germline V gene specifies MDHEN as CDR1 and SYDVKM as CDR2. From its cysteine to its phenylalanine, the CDR3 spans 12 amino acids. Of all the DNA, just the CDR3 is kept, 36 bases in frame from base 1.